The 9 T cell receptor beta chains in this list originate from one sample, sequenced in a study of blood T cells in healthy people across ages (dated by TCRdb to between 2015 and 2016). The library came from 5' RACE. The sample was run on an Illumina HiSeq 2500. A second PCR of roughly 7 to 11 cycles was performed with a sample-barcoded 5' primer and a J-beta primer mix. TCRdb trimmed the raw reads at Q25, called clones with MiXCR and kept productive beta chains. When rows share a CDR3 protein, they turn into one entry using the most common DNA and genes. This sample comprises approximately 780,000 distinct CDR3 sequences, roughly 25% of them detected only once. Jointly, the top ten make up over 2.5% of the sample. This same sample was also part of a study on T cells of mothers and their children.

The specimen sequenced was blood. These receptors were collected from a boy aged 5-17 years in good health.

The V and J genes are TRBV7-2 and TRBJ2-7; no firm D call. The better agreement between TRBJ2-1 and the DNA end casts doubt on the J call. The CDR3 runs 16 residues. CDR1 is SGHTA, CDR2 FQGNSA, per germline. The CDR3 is CASSLHVGGPYNEQFF. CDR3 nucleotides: TGTGCCAGCAGCTTACACGTAGGCGGACCCTACAATGAGCAGTTCTTC.

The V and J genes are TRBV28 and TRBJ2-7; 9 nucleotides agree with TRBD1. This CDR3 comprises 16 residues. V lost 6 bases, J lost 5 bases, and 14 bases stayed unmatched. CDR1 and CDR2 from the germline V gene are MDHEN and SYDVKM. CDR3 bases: TGTGCCAGCAGATCCGTTACCGGGACAGGGCCAAACGAGCAGTACTTC. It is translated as CASRSVTGTGPNEQYF.

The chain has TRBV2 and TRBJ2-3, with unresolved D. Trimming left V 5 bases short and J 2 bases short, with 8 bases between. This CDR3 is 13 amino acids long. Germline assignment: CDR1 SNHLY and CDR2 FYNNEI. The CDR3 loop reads CASSPPDTDTQYF. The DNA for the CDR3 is TGTGCCAGCAGTCCTCCCGACACAGATACGCAGTATTTT.

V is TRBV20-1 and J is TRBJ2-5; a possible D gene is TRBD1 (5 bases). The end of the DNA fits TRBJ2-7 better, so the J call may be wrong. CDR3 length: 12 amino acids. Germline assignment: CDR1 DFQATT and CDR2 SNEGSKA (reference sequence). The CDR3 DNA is TGCAGTGCCCACGACAGTCCCTACGAGCAGTACTTC. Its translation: CSAHDSPYEQYF.

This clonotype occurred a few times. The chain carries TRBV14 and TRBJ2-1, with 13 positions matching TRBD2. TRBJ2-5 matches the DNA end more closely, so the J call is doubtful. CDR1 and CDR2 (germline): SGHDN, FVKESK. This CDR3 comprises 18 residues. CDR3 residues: CASSQDGTSGGAKETQYF. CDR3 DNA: TGTGCCAGCAGCCAAGATGGCACTAGCGGGGGGGCCAAAGAGACCCAGTACTTC.

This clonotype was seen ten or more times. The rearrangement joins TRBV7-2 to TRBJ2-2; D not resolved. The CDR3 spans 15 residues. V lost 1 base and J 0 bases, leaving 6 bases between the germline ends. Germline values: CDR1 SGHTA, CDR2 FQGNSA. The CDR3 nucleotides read TGTGCCAGCAGCTTAGTAGGGCCGAACACCGGGGAGCTGTTTTTT. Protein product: CASSLVGPNTGELFF.

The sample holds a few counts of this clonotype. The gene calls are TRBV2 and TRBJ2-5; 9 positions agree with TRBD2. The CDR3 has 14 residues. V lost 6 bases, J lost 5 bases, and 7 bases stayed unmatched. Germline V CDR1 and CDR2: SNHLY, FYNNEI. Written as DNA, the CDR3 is TGTGCCAGCAGGAAACTAGCGGGCGGGGAGACCCAGTACTTC. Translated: CASRKLAGGETQYF. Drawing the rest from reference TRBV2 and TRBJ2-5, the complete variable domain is EPEVTQTPSHQVTQMGQEVILRCVPISNHLYFYWYRQILGQKVEFLVSFYNNEISEKSEIFDDQFSVERPDGSNFTLKIRSTKLEDSAMYFCASRKLAGGETQYFGPGTRLLVL.

The CDR3 sequence is CSVGSSDSTYEQYF. The CDR3 nucleotides are TGCAGCGTTGGGTCATCGGACTCAACCTACGAGCAGTACTTC. The chain recombines TRBV29-1 with TRBJ2-1, with a possible D match to TRBD2 (5 bases). The end of the DNA fits TRBJ2-7 better, so the J call may be wrong. Germline CDR1 reads SQVTM; CDR2 reads ANQGSEA. The CDR3 totals 14 residues.

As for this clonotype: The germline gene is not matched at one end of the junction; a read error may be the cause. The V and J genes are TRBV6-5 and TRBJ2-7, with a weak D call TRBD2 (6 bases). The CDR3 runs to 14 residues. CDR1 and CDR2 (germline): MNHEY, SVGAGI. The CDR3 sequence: CTSSYKEGKHEQYF. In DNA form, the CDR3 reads TGTACCAGCAGTTACAAGGAGGGCAAGCACGAGCAGTACTTC.